Sequencing of this T cell receptor beta chain was carried out in a study of blood T cell repertoires in COVID-19. Study-level information: Sites in the United States, Italy and Spain provided acute and convalescent COVID-19 samples. PBMCs, B-cell-depleted T cells, or T cells provided the cDNA or gDNA that made up the material.

Original analysis: By means of reference gene primer amplification, nucleated cell counts were estimated. Using immunoSEQ multiplex PCR, the repertoire was profiled, and TCRdb retains in-frame clones only, with some absent. The V and J calls and the clone size are those of that table, but D and trimming were determined from the DNA. The data contain 150,000 to 200,000 clones, roughly 90% of them seen just once; the ten biggest clones take up 18%. Germline V gene sequence: CDR1 SGHDT, CDR2 YYEEEE. The trim removed 1 base at V and 3 bases at J, leaving 3 bases unmatched. The CDR3 is made up of 15 amino acids.

The specimen sequenced was peripheral blood. The receptor was derived from a man in his 60s with active or convalescent COVID-19. The V call is TRBV5-6, the J call TRBJ1-3; 8 bases line up with TRBD1. Here the CDR3 reads CASSLIDRGGNTIYF. CDR3 in DNA: TGTGCCAGCAGCTTGATCGACAGGGGTGGAAACACCATATATTTT.